This T cell receptor beta chain was recovered during a study of CD8+ T cells in alopecia areata. Study results and caveats: The link between baseline CD8+ expansion and response remains uncertain with one nonresponder.

Described treatment: oral pan-JAK inhibitor, 5-10 mg twice daily. In regard to this clone: Its specificity is not known.

The V end was cut by 4 bases, the J end by 2 bases, with 14 bases between. Germline CDR1 SGHRS, CDR2 YFSETQ. The CDR3 is 15 residues long. After isolation, RNA underwent reverse transcription to generate cDNA as the sequencing template. Repertoires were generated with immunoSEQ multiplex PCR, while TCRdb's copy carries only in-frame clones and drops some. The sample lists 90,000 to 120,000 clones; roughly 89% were seen once. The TCR originated in a human donor with alopecia areata. The rearrangement uses TRBV5-1 and TRBJ2-3; possible D gene TRBD2, 7 bases. The source was CD8+ T cells sorted from blood, collected at week 24, from a patient treated with tofacitinib. This CDR3 reads CASSPHRGATDTQYF. The CDR3 nucleotides read TGCGCCAGCAGCCCCCATCGGGGGGCCACAGATACGCAGTATTTT.